This entry lists 17 T cell receptor beta chains sequenced from one sample in a study of OX40 agonist ivuxolimab in advanced cancers. Data came from immunoSEQ multiplex PCR; TCRdb stores just in-frame clones and leaves some out. The top ten clones hold roughly half of a sample with about 22,000 clones, roughly four fifths of them seen once. The sequencing used CD4+ or CD8+ T cells sorted from blood, collected in a trial of the OX40 agonist ivuxolimab. The receptors stem from an adult with an advanced solid tumor such as melanoma, head and neck, liver or kidney cancer.

The chain recombines TRBV6-4 with TRBJ1-1; the D is unclear. V was clipped by 3 bases and J by 3 bases, with 8 bases between them. The germline V gene has CDR1 MRHNA and CDR2 SNTAGT. The CDR3 loop spans 13 amino acids. The CDR3 here is CASSEHGDTEAFF. The CDR3 DNA reads TGTGCCAGCAGTGAACACGGGGACACTGAAGCTTTCTTT.

The chain employs TRBV6-5 and TRBJ2-7, with 11 bases matching TRBD2. V was clipped by 3 bases and J by 5 bases; unmatched bases: 3. CDR1 MNHEY and CDR2 SVGAGI come from the germline V gene. The CDR3 totals 14 residues. Here the CDR3 reads CASSYSGGADEQYF. CDR3 nucleotide sequence: TGTGCCAGCAGTTATAGCGGGGGGGCGGACGAGCAGTACTTC.

The CDR3: CASSFQAVSYNSPLHF. As DNA, the CDR3 is TGTGCCAGCAGCTTCCAGGCCGTCTCCTATAATTCACCCCTCCACTTT. V gene TRBV5-6 combines with J gene TRBJ1-6; D is uncertain. This CDR3 is 16 amino acids long. Looked up from germline, CDR1 is SGHDT and CDR2 is YYEEEE. V lost 2 bases to trimming and J lost 0 bases, with 9 bases between them.

The chain uses TRBV5-1 and TRBJ2-7; TRBD2 aligns across 7 bases. CDR1 and CDR2 (germline): SGHRS, YFSETQ. The CDR3 runs to 17 residues. V gave up 4 bases and J gave up 1 base; unmatched junction bases: 14. The CDR3 nucleotides read TGCGCCAGCAGCCCGTCCCCCGGGCGGGGGTCTTCCTACGAGCAGTACTTC. Translated: CASSPSPGRGSSYEQYF.

The V call is TRBV25-1, the J call TRBJ1-1; 7 bases match TRBD1. The CDR3 is made up of 12 amino acids. The germline V gene has CDR1 MGHDK and CDR2 SYGVNS. V lost 6 bases and J lost 7; bases outside the gene matches: 5. CDR3 DNA sequence: TGTGCCAGCAGGCGGGGACAGATTGAAGCTTTCTTT. Translating gives CASRRGQIEAFF.

V usage is TRBV30 and J usage is TRBJ1-1; D remains unclear. Germline-derived CDR1 and CDR2 are GTSNPN and SVGIG (reference sequence). The length of the CDR3 is 15 residues. The V end was cut by 0 bases, the J end by 4 bases, with 15 bases between. The CDR3 DNA reads as TGTGCCTGGAGTGTACTTGTTTGGCAGTCCACTGAAGCTTTCTTT. This encodes CAWSVLVWQSTEAFF.

This chain links TRBV4-1 with TRBJ2-2; D perhaps matches TRBD1 (6 bases). The germline V gene has CDR1 MGHRA and CDR2 YSYEKL. The CDR3 loop spans 15 amino acids. Trimming shortened V by 4 bases and J by 3 bases, and 12 bases separated the two germline ends. CDR3 bases: TGCGCCAGCAGCCCCTGGGACATACACACCGGGGAGCTGTTTTTT. This encodes CASSPWDIHTGELFF.

J is TRBJ1-2 and V is TRBV9; D is uncertain. CDR3 length: 17 residues. The germline V gene encodes CDR1 SGDLS and CDR2 YYNGEE. V shed 3 bases and J shed 1 base, with 19 bases lying between them. Here the CDR3 DNA reads TGTGCCAGCAGCGCCGACCCAGGAGGTCCTTTTAACTATGGCTACACCTTC. It encodes CASSADPGGPFNYGYTF.

This clone was picked up a small number of times. This sequence joins TRBV6-6 and TRBJ2-1; D remains ambiguous. This CDR3 is built from 13 residues. With 5 bases removed from V and 10 bases from J, the gap between germline ends came to 15 bases. The germline V gene encodes CDR1 MNHNY and CDR2 SVGAGI (reference sequence). CDR3 nucleotides: TGTGCCAGCAGTGTCCTGGATGGGCGGGAGCAGTTCTTC. Translated, it gives CASSVLDGREQFF.

Concerning this clone itself: Other DNA sequences in the same sample also yield this CDR3. The V call is TRBV7-5, the J call TRBJ2-7; the table's D call TRBD1 went unverified against the DNA. TRBV7-5 is recorded as a pseudogene. This CDR3 spans 18 amino acids. The CDR3, as DNA: TGTGTCAGAAGCTTAGTCCCTTTTCGACAGCTCCGATCCTACGAGCAGTACTTC. This sequence encodes CVRSLVPFRQLRSYEQYF.

This clone was seen only once. The chain has TRBV27 and TRBJ1-1; tentative D call: TRBD1 (5 bases). Germline CDR1 reads MNHEY; CDR2 reads SMNVEV (reference sequence). The CDR3 runs to 15 residues. V was clipped by 2 bases and J by 0 bases, with 10 bases between them. The CDR3: CASSLTGGMNTEAFF. CDR3 coding DNA: TGTGCCAGCAGTTTAACAGGCGGAATGAACACTGAAGCTTTCTTT.

The chain is built from TRBV6-1 and TRBJ2-7; the D is unclear. Trimming stripped 10 bases from V and 2 bases from J, with 18 bases between. This CDR3 contains 14 residues. Germline CDR1 is MNHNS and CDR2 is SASEGT. For the CDR3, the DNA is TGTGCCACACGTACGGACCCATCAGCCTACGAGCAGTACTTC. Residues: CATRTDPSAYEQYF.

The chain has TRBV7-3 and TRBJ2-1, with a possible D match to TRBD1 (5 bases). The CDR3 is made up of 13 amino acids. CDR1 and CDR2 (germline): SGHTA, FQGTGA. Trimming pared 4 bases from V and 10 bases from J, leaving 14 bases between. The CDR3 DNA reads TGTGCCAGCAGCTATGATCAGGGTTGGGAGCAGTTCTTC. Amino acids: CASSYDQGWEQFF.

V gene TRBV9 combines with J gene TRBJ1-1; weak D call: TRBD1 (5 bases). The CDR3 runs 18 residues. CDR1 and CDR2 (germline): SGDLS, YYNGEE. Trimming took 0 bases from V and 6 from J, leaving 24 bases between them. The CDR3 sequence: CASSVGGRALGKLSEAFF. The CDR3 DNA sequence: TGTGCCAGCAGCGTAGGGGGGAGGGCATTGGGCAAGTTATCTGAAGCTTTCTTT.

This chain links TRBV5-1 with TRBJ2-7; D remains unclear. The CDR3 sequence is 14 residues long. Trimming left V 0 bases short and J 2 bases short, with 9 bases between. The germline gives CDR1 SGHRS, CDR2 YFSETQ. The DNA for the CDR3 is TGCGCCAGCAGCTTGGGAATAACGGCCTACGAGCAGTACTTC. As protein: CASSLGITAYEQYF.

This clone was recorded only once. In nucleotides, the CDR3 is TGTGCCAGCAGCTTTAGCATTCGCTCCTACAATGAGCAGTTCTTC. It codes for CASSFSIRSYNEQFF. V usage is TRBV7-9 and J usage is TRBJ2-1, with D unresolved. Trimming left V 3 bases short and J 0 bases short, with 9 bases between. CDR1 SEHNR and CDR2 FQNEAQ come from the germline V gene (reference sequence). The CDR3 runs 15 residues.

V and J are TRBV7-8 and TRBJ2-2; D not resolved. This CDR3 spans 14 amino acids. CDR1 is SGHVS and CDR2 is FQNEAQ in the germline V gene. V shed 2 bases and J shed 6 bases, with 10 bases lying between them. CDR3 region: CASSLLSDPGELFF. The CDR3 DNA reads as TGTGCCAGCAGCTTATTGTCCGACCCCGGGGAGCTGTTTTTT. Full variable domain (remainder filled in from reference TRBV7-8 and TRBJ2-2): GAGVSQSPRYKVAKRGQDVALRCDPISGHVSLFWYQQALGQGPEFLTYFQNEAQLDKSGLPSDRFFAERPEGSVSTLKIQRTQQEDSAVYLCASSLLSDPGELFFGEGSRLTVL.